A selection of T cell receptor beta chains follows, all from one sample in a study of blood T cell repertoires in COVID-19. Profiled with immunoSEQ multiplex PCR; TCRdb holds only in-frame clones, not every one. The sample yields approximately 150,000 clones, roughly 90% seen once. The material sequenced was peripheral blood. The receptor set was obtained from a man aged 70-80 years with acute or convalescent COVID-19. Each CDR3 is given with its conserved first and last residue. The D gene is left open where the match is weak. Clone size is stated in some rows and not others, as once, few, many or a class when expanded.

cdr3_nt cdr3_aa clone_size j_call v_call d_call
TGTGCAAGTCGCTTCGACGGGCCGGGGACTGAAGCTTTCTTT CASRFDGPGTEAFF NA TRBJ1-1 TRBV12-2 NA
TGCGCCAGCAGTCGGGGATACAATGAGCAGTTCTTC CASSRGYNEQFF NA TRBJ2-1 TRBV5-1 NA
TGTGCCAGCACTCGTACAGGGACGGGTTTTGGTGAGCAGTTCTTC CASTRTGTGFGEQFF NA TRBJ2-1 TRBV6-5 NA
TGCGCCAGCAGCTCGGGACAGGCCTTAGGCACTGAAGCTTTCTTT CASSSGQALGTEAFF NA TRBJ1-1 TRBV5-1 TRBD1
TGTGCCAGCAGCCAAGAGGCCAGGGTGGGGATTTTT CASSQEARVGIF NA TRBJ1-4 TRBV14 NA
TGTGCCAGCAGCGCCGGACTAGCGGCGTACAATGAGCAGTTCTTC CASSAGLAAYNEQFF NA TRBJ2-1 TRBV2 TRBD2
TGTGCCAGCAGCCTAATGGCGGCAGATGAAAAACTGTTTTTT CASSLMAADEKLFF few TRBJ1-4 TRBV3-1/TRBV3-2 NA
TGTGCCAGCAGCGACCGGGTGAGGAGGGGTGTCAGCGGGGAGCTGTTTTTT CASSDRVRRGVSGELFF NA TRBJ2-2 TRBV11-2 NA
TGTGCCTGGAGTAGCGGGAGTTCAGATACGCAGTATTTT CAWSSGSSDTQYF NA TRBJ2-3 TRBV30 TRBD2
TGTGCCAGCAGCCTCCCCCCTAGAGAGACCCAGTACTTC CASSLPPRETQYF NA TRBJ2-5 TRBV28 NA
TGCGCCAGCAGCTTGTTGACAGGGTGGATCACTGAAGCTTTCTTT CASSLLTGWITEAFF NA TRBJ1-1 TRBV5-1 TRBD1
TGTGCCAGCAGTTACCAGGGGGCTGGGGCCAACGTCCTGACTTTC CASSYQGAGANVLTF NA TRBJ2-6 TRBV6-2/TRBV6-3 TRBD1
TGTGCCAGCAGTCGACAGGGGATTGTCACTGAAGCTTTCTTT CASSRQGIVTEAFF NA TRBJ1-1 TRBV7-9 TRBD1
TGTGCCAGCAGCTCTTATAGCAATCAGCCCCAGCATTTT CASSSYSNQPQHF NA TRBJ1-5 TRBV5-6 NA
TGTGCCAGCAGCGTAGGAACAGGCGAGGGAGGAGGCTACACCTTC CASSVGTGEGGGYTF NA TRBJ1-2 TRBV9 NA
TGCAGCGTCCCGGACAGGGCTAACTATGGCTACACCTTC CSVPDRANYGYTF NA TRBJ1-2 TRBV29-1 TRBD1
TGTGCCAGTACGGGGACAGGGGGCGCCGAGCAGTACTTC CASTGTGGAEQYF NA TRBJ2-7 TRBV19 TRBD1
TGCAGCGTTGCGGGGGTTAGCGGGAGAGGGAATGAGCAGTTCTTC CSVAGVSGRGNEQFF NA TRBJ2-1 TRBV29-1 TRBD2
TGCGCCAGCGGATTACCAGGGGGCTGGGAGCAGTACTTC CASGLPGGWEQYF NA TRBJ2-7 TRBV5-1 TRBD1
TGTGCCAGCAGCCGGATTTTACAGGGGGCTTCTGAAGCTTTCTTT CASSRILQGASEAFF NA TRBJ1-1 TRBV5-6 TRBD1
TGCGCCAGCAGTGAAGGGGGAGTCAATGAGCAGTTCTTC CASSEGGVNEQFF NA TRBJ2-1 TRBV10-1 NA
TGTGCCAGCCTTTCCTGGGCTAGCGGTAGCTACGAGCAGTACTTC CASLSWASGSYEQYF NA TRBJ2-7 TRBV6-5 TRBD2
TGTGCCAGCAGTTGGGGTTTGGCGGGGACCTACGAGCAGTACTTC CASSWGLAGTYEQYF NA TRBJ2-7 TRBV6-5 NA
TGCGCCAGCAGCTTAAACAGGGTAAATGAGCAGTTCTTC CASSLNRVNEQFF NA TRBJ2-1 TRBV5-1 NA
TGTGCCAGCGAAGACAGGGGGCAACGATCTGAGCAGTTCTTC CASEDRGQRSEQFF NA TRBJ2-1 TRBV18 TRBD1
TGTGCCAGCTCACCGGGGGCAGGGTTTTCTACCTATGGCTACACCTTC CASSPGAGFSTYGYTF few TRBJ1-2 TRBV18 NA
TGTGCCAGCAGCACCGGGACAGGGGCTGGGGCCAACGTCCTGACTTTC CASSTGTGAGANVLTF few TRBJ2-6 TRBV6-6 TRBD1
TGTGCCAGCAGTCCCAGTTTAGGGGCGAGCACTGAAGCTTTCTTT CASSPSLGASTEAFF NA TRBJ1-1 TRBV27 NA